The clone carrying this T cell receptor (beta chain) was detected only a few times. Its antigen is undetermined. Germline V gene sequence: CDR1 MGHRA, CDR2 YSYEKL. Trimming left V 4 bases short and J 8 bases short, with 14 bases between. The CDR3 runs 13 residues. All TCR cDNA molecules were individually tagged with a unique molecular identifier. TCRdb re-analysed the 5' RACE reads in MiXCR, keeping a single row per CDR3 protein. Of just under 40,000 distinct CDR3 sequences detected, under 6.5% appear once; the ten largest clones hold 11%. This sample's time point: sample taken at primary tumor resection. Whole RNA, which was extracted from tumor, nontumor lung tissue or frozen PBMC, was sequenced without any cell sorting. This entry belongs to a study of spatial heterogeneity in lung cancer. Study outcomes and limitations: Blood showed ubiquitous tumor TCRs more often at resection than at routine follow-up.

Sequencing used PBMCs, obtained at surgery. The chain combines TRBV4-1 with TRBJ1-2; no reliable D call. This clonotype was sampled from a male donor with early-stage non-small cell lung cancer. The CDR3 is CASSPATREGYTF. The CDR3 region has the DNA TGCGCCAGCAGCCCCGCGACAAGGGAAGGCTACACCTTC.